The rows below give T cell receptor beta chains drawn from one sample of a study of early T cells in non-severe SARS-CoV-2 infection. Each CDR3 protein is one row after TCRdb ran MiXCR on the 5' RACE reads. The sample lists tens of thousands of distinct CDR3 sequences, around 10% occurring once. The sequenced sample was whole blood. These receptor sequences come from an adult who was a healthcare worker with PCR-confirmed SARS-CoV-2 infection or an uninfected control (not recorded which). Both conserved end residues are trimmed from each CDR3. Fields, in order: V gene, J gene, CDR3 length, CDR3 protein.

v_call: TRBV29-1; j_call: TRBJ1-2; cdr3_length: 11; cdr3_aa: SARDRGPYGYT
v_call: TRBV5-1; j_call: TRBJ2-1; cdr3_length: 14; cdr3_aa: ANSSEVGQGYNEQF
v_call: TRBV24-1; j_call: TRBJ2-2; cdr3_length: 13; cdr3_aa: ATSDGQGRTGELF
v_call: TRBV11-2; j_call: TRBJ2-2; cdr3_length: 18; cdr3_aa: ASSFSEGLGTSGVHGELF
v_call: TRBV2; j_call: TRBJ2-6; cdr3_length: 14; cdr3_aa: ASSERPNSGANVLT
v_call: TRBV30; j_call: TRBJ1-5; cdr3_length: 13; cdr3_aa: AWSRPGQFNQPQH
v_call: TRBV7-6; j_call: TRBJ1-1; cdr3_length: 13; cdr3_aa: ASSEGGHMNTEAF
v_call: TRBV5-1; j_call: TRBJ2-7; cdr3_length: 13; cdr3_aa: ASKGGWDTHYEQY
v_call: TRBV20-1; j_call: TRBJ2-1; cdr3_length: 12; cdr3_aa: SASWLAGRNEQF
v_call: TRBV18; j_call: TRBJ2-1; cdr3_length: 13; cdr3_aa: ASSRGQSSYNEQF
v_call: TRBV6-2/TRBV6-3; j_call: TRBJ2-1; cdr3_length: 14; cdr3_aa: ASSYFASGGANEQF
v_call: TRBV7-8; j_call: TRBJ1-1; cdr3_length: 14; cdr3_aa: ASSLLRVRGNTEAF
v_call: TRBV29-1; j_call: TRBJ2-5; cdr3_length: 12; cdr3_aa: SVSQGFRGETQY
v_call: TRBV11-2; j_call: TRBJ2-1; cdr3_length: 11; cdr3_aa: ASSLASDHGRF
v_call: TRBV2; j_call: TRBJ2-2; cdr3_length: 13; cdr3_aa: ASSEGLAGTGELF
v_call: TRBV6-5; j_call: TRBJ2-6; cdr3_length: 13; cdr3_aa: ASSYEGGGANVLT
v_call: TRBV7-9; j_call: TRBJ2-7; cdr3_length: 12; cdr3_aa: ASSLLGGMGEQY
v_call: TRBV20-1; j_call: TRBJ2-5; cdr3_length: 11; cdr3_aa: SAKGGFQETQY
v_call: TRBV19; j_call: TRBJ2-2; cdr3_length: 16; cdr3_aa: ASSIWVPLTSYTGELF
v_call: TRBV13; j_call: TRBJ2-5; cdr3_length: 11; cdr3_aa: ASSGGGQETQY
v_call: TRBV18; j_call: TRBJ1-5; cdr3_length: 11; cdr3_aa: ASSPGPHQPQH
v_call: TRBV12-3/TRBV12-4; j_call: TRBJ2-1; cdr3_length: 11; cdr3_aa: ASSSNFGNEQF
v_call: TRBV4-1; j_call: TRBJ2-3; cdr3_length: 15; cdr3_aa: ASSQNPSRASTDTQY
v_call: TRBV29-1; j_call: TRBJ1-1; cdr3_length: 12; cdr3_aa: SVEKGILNTEAF
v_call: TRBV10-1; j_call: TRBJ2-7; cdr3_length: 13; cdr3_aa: ASSESLWGGHEQY
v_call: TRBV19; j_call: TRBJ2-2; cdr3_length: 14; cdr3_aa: ASSPTRGHTAGELF
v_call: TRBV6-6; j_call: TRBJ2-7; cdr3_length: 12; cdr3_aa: ASRSDRPSYEQY